These T cell receptor beta chains were read from a single sample in a study of cytomegalovirus exposure and HLA in healthy donors. TCRdb's copy holds only in-frame clones and misses some; the assay was immunoSEQ multiplex PCR. The sample gives roughly 350,000 clones, just over 85% of which show up once; more than 0.8% is in the top ten. What was sequenced was PBMCs. The receptors come from a woman aged 18-29 years in good health and CMV-seronegative. The CDR3 runs from the conserved cysteine through the conserved F or W.

j_call	v_call	cdr3_aa
TRBJ2-7	TRBV6-5	CASSYGGLTIEQYF
TRBJ1-5	TRBV10-3	CAISPGGGAEQPQHF
TRBJ1-5	TRBV2	CASTRTGRTAQPQHF
TRBJ2-7	TRBV28	CASMGARQGWYEQYF
TRBJ2-5	TRBV25-1	CASSESSETQYF
TRBJ2-1	TRBV7-2	CASSLVAGQGVDEQFF
TRBJ2-5	TRBV25-1	CASSEGGWRETQYF
TRBJ2-1	TRBV2	CASSDRTGYNEQFF
TRBJ2-7	TRBV14	CASSQVGGRARWYEQYF
TRBJ2-3	TRBV27	CASSPGQGVPDTQYF
TRBJ2-5	TRBV7-2	CASSLGTALETQYF